This TCR beta chain was found in a study of patients and donors after allogeneic stem cell transplantation. This clonotype occurred many times. The V end was cut by 2 bases, the J end by 0 bases, with 11 bases between. CDR1 is SQVTM and CDR2 is ANQGSEA in the germline V gene. CDR3 size: 16 residues. One entry per CDR3 protein results from TCRdb running MiXCR on the RT-PCR reads. The data show 200,000 to 250,000 distinct CDR3 sequences, 13% to 15% seen once. The origin of this receptor is a human donor who was either an allogeneic HSCT recipient or a stem cell or donor lymphocyte infusion donor (not recorded which). It is not recorded whose cells these are; they may come from a transplant donor. Sample: blood, either unsorted or a sorted T cell fraction (not recorded which). The V and J genes are TRBV29-1 and TRBJ2-6, with D possibly called TRBD1 or TRBD2 (5 bases each). Here the CDR3 DNA reads TGCAGCGTTGAAAGGGACGTCAACTCTGGGGCCAACGTCCTGACTTTC. Translation: CSVERDVNSGANVLTF.